These 30 T cell receptor beta chains were sequenced from one sample in a study of blood T cell repertoires in COVID-19. Repertoires were generated with immunoSEQ multiplex PCR, while TCRdb's copy carries only in-frame clones and drops some. The sample contains some 70,000 clones, approximately 90% of which appear only once. The sequenced sample consisted of peripheral blood. These receptors all stem from a woman older than 75 with active COVID-19.

The V call is TRBV15, the J call TRBJ2-7; TRBD1 aligns across 8 bases. The germline gives CDR1 LNHNV, CDR2 YYDKDF (reference sequence). The trim removed 2 bases at V and 4 bases at J, leaving 4 bases unmatched. This CDR3 comprises 14 residues. CDR3: CATSRRGQGYEQYF. CDR3 nucleotide sequence: TGTGCCACCAGCAGACGCGGACAGGGATACGAGCAGTACTTC.

V and J are TRBV19 and TRBJ2-7, with 9 bases aligning to TRBD1. Looked up from germline, CDR1 is LNHDA and CDR2 is SQIVND (reference sequence). This CDR3 region has 15 residues. V lost 3 bases to trimming and J lost 5 bases; unmatched junction nucleotides: 8. The CDR3, as DNA: TGTGCCAGTAGTATCTGGACAGGGGCAGCCGACGAGCAGTACTTC. It yields the protein CASSIWTGAADEQYF.

The V and J genes are TRBV5-1 and TRBJ2-3, with TRBD2 matching over 14 bases. The length of the CDR3 is 18 residues. Per germline, CDR1 SGHRS and CDR2 YFSETQ. Unmatched junction bases numbered 8, after V lost 0 bases and J lost 5 bases. The CDR3 reads CASSLGTSGRLRQDTQYF. The DNA for the CDR3 is TGCGCCAGCAGCTTGGGGACTAGCGGGAGGTTACGACAAGATACGCAGTATTTT.

CDR3 region: CASSHFRLNSPLHF. In DNA, the CDR3 is TGCGCCAGCAGCCATTTCCGGTTAAATTCACCCCTCCACTTT. The genes are TRBV4-1 and TRBJ1-6; D not certain. There are 14 residues in the CDR3. V shed 3 bases and J shed 7 bases, with 10 bases lying between them. Germline V gives CDR1 MGHRA, CDR2 YSYEKL.

The rearrangement uses TRBV28 and TRBJ2-1, with TRBD1 matching 7 bases. Unmatched junction bases numbered 11, after V lost 7 bases and J lost 5 bases. CDR3 size: 15 residues. Germline V gene sequence: CDR1 MDHEN, CDR2 SYDVKM. This chain's CDR3 is CASTTDTGVHNEQFF. CDR3 DNA: TGTGCCAGCACCACCGACACAGGGGTCCACAATGAGCAGTTCTTC.

The chain employs TRBV7-7 and TRBJ2-5; 12 bases fit TRBD2. V was clipped by 5 bases and J by 2 bases; unmatched bases: 3. The CDR3 has 15 residues. CDR1 is SSHAT, CDR2 FNYEAQ, per germline (reference sequence). CDR3 nucleotides: TGTGCCAGCAGCATTACTAGCGGGGGGCAAGAGACCCAGTACTTC. Its translation is CASSITSGGQETQYF. Complete variable domain (other parts from reference TRBV7-7 and TRBJ2-5): GAGVSQSPRYKVTKRGQDVTLRCDPISSHATLYWYQQALGQGPEFLTYFNYEAQPDKSGLPSDRFSAERPEGSISTLTIQRTEQRDSAMYRCASSITSGGQETQYFGPGTRLLVL.

The genes are TRBV6-5 and TRBJ2-1; the match to TRBD2 covers 7 bases. Looked up from germline, CDR1 is MNHEY and CDR2 is SVGAGI. Trimming removed 6 bases from V and 7 bases from J; junction bases left unmatched: 9. The CDR3 contains 14 residues. In DNA form, the CDR3 reads TGTGCCAGCAGCCGCGGGAGTTGGGGGAATGAGCAGTTCTTC. Protein sequence: CASSRGSWGNEQFF.

V and J are TRBV7-2 and TRBJ2-1; D uncertain. The CDR3 sequence is 15 residues long. With 2 bases removed from V and 2 bases from J, the gap between germline ends came to 10 bases. Germline CDR1 SGHTA, CDR2 FQGNSA. The CDR3: CASSLIPSTYNEQFF. The CDR3 DNA follows: TGTGCCAGCAGCTTAATCCCAAGCACCTACAATGAGCAGTTCTTC.

The chain joins TRBV7-2 to TRBJ2-7; 11 nucleotides agree with TRBD1. Germline-derived CDR1 and CDR2 are SGHTA and FQGNSA. Trimming removed 5 bases from V and 4 bases from J; junction bases left unmatched: 7. This CDR3 comprises 15 residues. CDR3 bases: TGTGCCAGCAGCATAGGACAGGGGGCATGGTACGAGCAGTACTTC. Protein sequence: CASSIGQGAWYEQYF.

The rearrangement joins TRBV6-5 to TRBJ2-3, with a weak D call TRBD2 (6 bases). Trimming removed 9 bases at V and 0 bases at J, with 13 bases between. The CDR3 sequence is 14 residues long. Germline V gene data show CDR1 as MNHEY and CDR2 as SVGAGI. CDR3 sequence: CASARDWSTDTQYF. The DNA of the CDR3 is TGTGCCAGTGCCCGGGACTGGAGCACAGATACGCAGTATTTT.

The rearrangement uses TRBV4-3 and TRBJ2-7, with 7 nucleotides matching TRBD1. CDR3 length equals 13 residues. The trim removed 4 bases at V and 1 base at J, leaving 1 base unmatched. Germline V CDR1 and CDR2: LGHNA, YSLEER. CDR3 region: CASSRDSSYEQYF. For the CDR3, the DNA is TGCGCCAGCAGCCGGGACAGTTCCTACGAGCAGTACTTC.

This clone was recorded once. The chain couples TRBV6-1 to TRBJ2-7, with 8 bases fitting TRBD1. CDR1 is MNHNS, CDR2 SASEGT, per germline. The CDR3 extends over 13 amino acids. Trimming at V came to 6 bases and at J to 3 bases, leaving 4 bases not matched to a gene. The CDR3: CASRQGASYEQYF. For the CDR3, the DNA is TGTGCCAGCAGGCAGGGGGCTAGCTACGAGCAGTACTTC.

This chain uses TRBV10-3 with TRBJ1-6; tentative D call: TRBD1 (5 bases). V lost 0 bases and J lost 0, with 12 bases in between. The CDR3 has 18 residues. In germline, CDR1 is ENHRY, CDR2 SYGVKD. The CDR3 here is CAISESVGAISYNSPLHF. DNA of the CDR3: TGTGCCATCAGTGAGTCAGTTGGGGCGATCTCCTATAATTCACCCCTCCACTTT.

This clone has only one observation. This rearrangement joins TRBV7-6 to TRBJ2-7, with D tentatively TRBD1 (7 bases). V dropped 4 bases and J dropped 4 bases, with 17 bases sitting between them. The CDR3 consists of 15 residues. From germline, CDR1 is SGHVS and CDR2 FNYEAQ. The CDR3 here is CASSSGSQGGYEQYF. CDR3 in DNA: TGTGCCAGCAGCTCCGGGAGCCAGGGGGGATACGAGCAGTACTTC.

As DNA, the CDR3 is TGTGCCAGCACCCCGGGAGGGCCTAATGAAAAACTGTTTTTT. This gives the protein CASTPGGPNEKLFF. This chain connects TRBV28 to TRBJ1-4; no firm D call. Trimming took 7 bases from V and 3 from J, leaving 12 bases between them. The germline V gene has CDR1 MDHEN and CDR2 SYDVKM. The CDR3 is 14 residues long.

The V gene is TRBV15, the J gene TRBJ1-2; 8 bases are shared with TRBD1. This CDR3 has 15 residues. Germline V gives CDR1 LNHNV, CDR2 YYDKDF (reference sequence). Trimming at V came to 2 bases and at J to 5 bases, leaving 7 bases not matched to a gene. The CDR3 is CATSRSTGEWYGYTF. The CDR3 region has the DNA TGTGCCACCAGCAGATCGACAGGGGAATGGTATGGCTACACCTTC.

This clone came up once. The rearrangement links TRBV6-5 to TRBJ1-3; tentative D call: TRBD1 (5 bases). Trimming took off 2 bases at V and 4 bases at J, with 15 bases between the two ends. CDR1 is MNHEY, CDR2 SVGAGI, per germline. The CDR3 loop spans 16 amino acids. CDR3 bases: TGTGCCAGCAGTTACGGGAACGGAGGGGCCGGAAACACCATATATTTT. This codes for CASSYGNGGAGNTIYF.

V and J are TRBV3-1 (or the pseudogene TRBV3-2) and TRBJ2-7, with D tentatively TRBD2 (6 bases). Germline CDR1 reads LGHDT; CDR2 reads YNNKEL (reference sequence). Trimming removed 2 bases from V and 9 bases from J, with 14 bases in between. This CDR3 contains 13 residues. The DNA of the CDR3 is TGTGCCAGCAGCCAATATCAGGGAGCGGGGCAGTACTTC. It translates to CASSQYQGAGQYF.

This clone has just a few counts. The V and J genes are TRBV6-5 and TRBJ2-7; 8 bases fit TRBD1. The CDR3 contains 15 residues. Germline V gene lookup returns CDR1 MNHEY and CDR2 SVGAGI. V lost 5 bases and J lost 4; bases outside the gene matches: 10. The CDR3, as DNA: TGTGCCAGCAGTCCGTCGCAGGGGGCGCTTTACGAGCAGTACTTC. Translation gives CASSPSQGALYEQYF.

This chain joins TRBV7-9 and TRBJ2-3; D gene uncertain. Per the germline V gene, CDR1 is SEHNR and CDR2 is FQNEAQ (reference sequence). CDR3 size: 12 residues. V dropped 5 bases and J dropped 5 bases, with 8 bases sitting between them. The chain's CDR3 is CASSVTGDTQYF. The DNA of the CDR3 is TGTGCCAGCAGCGTAACGGGAGATACGCAGTATTTT.

This clone was seen once. The chain joins TRBV2 to TRBJ2-1, with 7 bases that match TRBD2. Trimming cost V 6 bases and J 7 bases; bases outside gene matches: 15. This CDR3 has 16 residues. The germline V gene has CDR1 SNHLY and CDR2 FYNNEI. CDR3 nucleotide sequence: TGTGCCAGCAGCGACGCCCTAGCGGTTGTCTTGAATGAGCAGTTCTTC. Amino acids: CASSDALAVVLNEQFF.

The chain couples TRBV5-6 to TRBJ2-5, with 9 bases aligning to TRBD1. Germline CDR1 is SGHDT and CDR2 is YYEEEE. V was clipped by 3 bases and J by 6 bases; unmatched bases: 6. The CDR3 is made up of 14 amino acids. CDR3 protein: CASSSPDRGQTQYF. As DNA, the CDR3 is TGTGCCAGCAGCTCTCCGGACAGGGGTCAGACCCAGTACTTC.

The chain has TRBV6-5 and TRBJ2-1; D is perhaps TRBD2 (5 bases). This CDR3 is 14 amino acids long. Trimming took off 6 bases at V and 0 bases at J, with 9 bases between the two ends. Germline V gene lookup returns CDR1 MNHEY and CDR2 SVGAGI. The CDR3 spells CASSGLSSYNEQFF. The CDR3 DNA is TGTGCCAGCAGCGGACTGAGCTCCTACAATGAGCAGTTCTTC.

The V and J genes are TRBV7-2 and TRBJ2-4; TRBD1 matches at 7 bases. After removal of 3 bases from V and 8 bases from J, the junction contained 16 bases not matched to a gene. Germline CDR1 and CDR2: SGHTA and FQGNSA. The CDR3 length is 17 residues. The CDR3 DNA sequence: TGTGCCAGCAGCTTCGTGTTTGTAACCAATCAGGGGGACATTCAGTACTTC. Its protein is CASSFVFVTNQGDIQYF.

In its sample, this clone was seen a few times. J is TRBJ2-7 and V is TRBV6-6; 10 nucleotides agree with TRBD1. CDR1 and CDR2 (germline): MNHNY, SVGAGI (reference sequence). V shed 2 bases and J 5 bases; nucleotides not matched to a gene: 3. CDR3 length equals 14 residues. The CDR3 loop is CASSYRDRGNEQYF. In DNA form, the CDR3 reads TGTGCCAGCAGTTACCGGGACAGGGGTAACGAGCAGTACTTC.

The chain links TRBV28 to TRBJ1-5; 8 bases fit TRBD1. CDR1 and CDR2 (germline): MDHEN, SYDVKM. The length of the CDR3 is 15 residues. J lost 2 bases, V lost 4 bases, and 4 bases had no gene match. CDR3 sequence: CASSSGQGGNQPQHF. The CDR3 nucleotides read TGTGCCAGCAGTTCCGGACAGGGAGGCAATCAGCCCCAGCATTTT.

The J gene is TRBJ2-1, the V gene TRBV5-4; 13 nucleotides line up with TRBD2. The germline gives CDR1 SGHNT, CDR2 YYREEE (reference sequence). The CDR3 spans 14 residues. V trimming: 0 bases; J trimming: 10 bases; junction bases outside the gene matches: 1. CDR3 sequence (DNA): TGTGCCAGCAGCTTGGAACTAGCGGGGGGGGAGCAGTTCTTC. This sequence encodes CASSLELAGGEQFF.

The chain carries TRBV7-3 and TRBJ2-1, with D possibly TRBD2 on 5 matching bases. V was pared by 5 bases and J by 9 bases, with 11 bases between. Germline-derived CDR1 and CDR2 are SGHTA and FQGTGA. The CDR3 has 12 amino acids. The CDR3 nucleotides read TGTGCCAGCAGCCACCCGGGGAGTGAGCAGTTCTTC. Protein: CASSHPGSEQFF.

The rearrangement links TRBV7-9 to TRBJ2-1, with a tentative D call TRBD1 (6 bases). Trimming stripped 1 base from V and 4 bases from J, with 11 bases between. Per the germline V gene, CDR1 is SEHNR and CDR2 is FQNEAQ (reference sequence). This CDR3 has 15 residues. CDR3 nucleotide sequence: TGTGCCAGCAGCTTAGGGCAGGGGAGATACAATGAGCAGTTCTTC. Protein: CASSLGQGRYNEQFF. Combining the CDR3 with reference TRBV7-9 and TRBJ2-1 gives the whole variable domain DTGVSQNPRHKITKRGQNVTFRCDPISEHNRLYWYRQTLGQGPEFLTYFQNEAQLEKSRLLSDRFSAERPKGSFSTLEIQRTEQGDSAMYLCASSLGQGRYNEQFFGPGTRLTVL.

This rearrangement joins TRBV10-3 to TRBJ2-1; the match to TRBD2 covers 7 bases. The CDR3 spans 12 residues. Germline V CDR1 and CDR2: ENHRY, SYGVKD. Germline trimming cut 6 bases from V and 7 bases from J; bases unmatched to any gene: 3. The CDR3, as DNA: TGTGCCATCAGATCGGGACTAAATGAGCAGTTCTTC. It codes for CAIRSGLNEQFF.